This T cell receptor (beta chain) was recovered during a study of blood T cell repertoires in COVID-19 (dated by TCRdb to 2020 to 2022). Background for the entire study: Collaborator samples came from the United States, Italy and Spain and covered acute and convalescent phases of COVID-19. Deeply sampled blood TCRbeta repertoires from subjects exposed to, actively infected with, or recovered from COVID-19 were included in the dataset. The material from the prospective study consisted of cDNA or gDNA derived from T cells, B-cell-depleted T cells, or PBMCs. Nearly every sample came with metadata listing a de-identified subject ID, COVID-19 status, age in years and sex. Where HLA class I and class II types were available, the types were taken from metadata supplied by the sample provider, not from assay-based typing. A freely available public database, intended as a resource for researchers studying the immune response to SARS-CoV-2, is where the repertoires were released. The samples were drawn from two sources: the first 160 participants of the ongoing ImmuneRACE study, and 950 to 1,500 subjects contributed by 6 global collaborators.

Reading the germline V gene gives CDR1 SNHLY and CDR2 FYNNEI. V is reduced by 5 bases and J by 10 bases, leaving a spacing of 15 bases between them. The CDR3 covers 13 residues, taking in both the cysteine and the phenylalanine. Of all the DNA, just the CDR3 is kept, 39 bases in frame from base 1. A word on this clone: The target of this receptor is not known. No base-level quality is on record; no much larger clone is a single base apart.

General conclusions and limits of the study: Clinical and demographic metadata were provided uncurated, with the amount varying by source and participant.

TCRbeta CDR3 regions were amplified from genomic DNA by means of the immunoSEQ Assay, a bias-controlled multiplex PCR. The paper's data handling went like this. Nucleated cell counts per sample were estimated from amplification of reference gene primers within the assay. Sequence reads were collapsed and filtered to measure the absolute abundance of every unique TCRbeta CDR3 rearrangement. For each sample, productive Simpson clonality was calculated as the square root of Simpson's diversity index over productive rearrangements. In TCRdb, the immuneACCESS table is reduced to in-frame sequences with V and J assigned. These tables do not hold every clone; where another copy was compared, an unresolved V gene accounts for under half, and the others remain unexplained. V, J and clone size were drawn from that table, and D and trimming were deduced from the DNA. The sample data list 250,000 to 350,000 clones, and approximately 89% of these were observed just once. Of the sample, 9.5% to 15% falls within the top ten clones.

The collaborating institutions used their own protocols to collect whole blood in K2EDTA tubes. For TCRbeta analysis, collaborators shipped samples in one of three forms: frozen whole blood, isolated PBMCs, or DNA extracted from either of those sample types. The sequence joins TRBV2 to TRBJ2-1; the D gene cannot be named for sure. The sequenced sample consisted of peripheral blood. The receptor was isolated from a woman aged 60-70 years with acute or convalescent COVID-19. The sequenced DNA is TGTGCCAGCAGTCCGAGACTCGTCGCGGAGCAGTTCTTC. This translates into CASSPRLVAEQFF.